This TCR beta chain was identified during a study of T cell responses to AZD1222 COVID-19 vaccine. General study points: Clonal diversity was possibly underestimated; the donors were predominantly white British and more often female.

CDR3 length: 12 residues. Germline CDR1 is SQVTM and CDR2 is ANQGSEA. The V end lost 5 bases, the J end lost 2 bases, and 9 bases lay between the germline ends. Some clones are missing from TCRdb's copy, which holds only in-frame ones; the method was immunoSEQ multiplex PCR. The sample includes under 150,000 clones, about 93% of them seen just once. As to this clone: Its target is not known.

This receptor was identified in an adult in good health. The source material was peripheral blood, sampled on day 0 of AZD1222 vaccination. The chain joins TRBV29-1 to TRBJ1-1, with D uncertain. This chain's CDR3 is CSVRGGNTEAFF. In nucleotides, the CDR3 is TGCAGCGTTCGAGGTGGAAACACTGAAGCTTTCTTT.